The next 30 T cell receptor beta chains were all read from a single sample in a study of blood T cell repertoires in COVID-19. This table comes from immunoSEQ multiplex PCR, and its TCRdb copy is limited to in-frame clones, with some not included. This sample has some 200,000 clones, with approximately 80% found just once. Sequenced input: PBMCs or T cells enriched from blood (not recorded which). Source of these receptors: a man in his forties who had recovered from COVID-19.

The chain joins TRBV11-3 to TRBJ2-1; 15 bases agree with TRBD2. CDR3 length equals 14 residues. Germline V gene lookup returns CDR1 SGHNT and CDR2 YENEEA. V dropped 5 bases and J dropped 7; count of bases not matched to a gene: 0. CDR3 in amino acids: CASSGTSGRNEQFF. The CDR3 DNA reads as TGTGCCAGCAGCGGGACTAGCGGGAGGAATGAGCAGTTCTTC. Full variable domain (missing parts from reference TRBV11-3 and TRBJ2-1): EAGVVQSPRYKIIEKKQPVAFWCNPISGHNTLYWYLQNLGQGPELLIRYENEEAVDDSQLPKDRFSAERLKGVDSTLKIQPAELGDSAVYLCASSGTSGRNEQFFGPGTRLTVL.

This clone appeared once. The genes are TRBV10-1 and TRBJ2-1; the D is unclear. V gave up 1 base and J gave up 0 bases, with 10 bases separating them. Germline CDR1 reads WNHNN; CDR2 reads SYGVQD (reference sequence). The CDR3 totals 16 residues. As DNA, the CDR3 is TGCGCCAGCAGTGAGTATATCCTTAGCTCCTACAATGAGCAGTTCTTC. It specifies CASSEYILSSYNEQFF.

This chain uses TRBV28 with TRBJ1-4, with 7 bases that match TRBD1. Germline CDR1 reads MDHEN; CDR2 reads SYDVKM. With 4 bases clipped from V and 3 bases from J, the junction kept 5 bases outside the gene matches. The CDR3 runs to 15 residues. DNA of the CDR3: TGTGCCAGCAGTTCCGCGGGACAGTCTAATGAAAAACTGTTTTTT. Its translation: CASSSAGQSNEKLFF.

V gene TRBV6-5 combines with J gene TRBJ2-7, with 10 bases lining up with TRBD1. This CDR3 is 12 amino acids long. Germline-derived CDR1 and CDR2 are MNHEY and SVGAGI. The ends lost 8 bases at V and 7 bases at J; junction bases unmatched: 5. The CDR3 is CASGGTGVEQYF. CDR3 bases: TGTGCCAGCGGGGGGACAGGGGTAGAGCAGTACTTC.

V usage is TRBV5-8 and J usage is TRBJ2-5, with D possibly matching TRBD1 (6 bases). CDR3 size: 16 residues. The germline V gene encodes CDR1 SGHTS and CDR2 YDEGEE. The V and J ends lost 1 base and 2 bases respectively, with 15 bases between them. The CDR3 reads CASSLLGAGFQETQYF. As DNA, the CDR3 is TGTGCCAGCAGCTTGCTGGGGGCAGGATTTCAAGAGACCCAGTACTTC. The complete variable domain, with remaining parts taken from reference TRBV5-8 and TRBJ2-5, reads EAGVTQSPTHLIKTRGQQATLRCSPISGHTSVYWYQQALGLGLQFLLWYDEGEERNRGNFPPRFSGRQFPNYSSELNVNALELEDSALYLCASSLLGAGFQETQYFGPGTRLLVL.

This chain links TRBV19 with TRBJ2-3, with 13 positions matching TRBD2. The V and J ends lost 2 bases and 6 bases, in that order; junction bases with no gene match: 5. The CDR3 has 16 amino acids. Germline CDR1 is LNHDA and CDR2 is SQIVND (reference sequence). The chain's CDR3 is CASSIWTSGRSDTQYF. The CDR3 DNA follows: TGTGCCAGTAGTATATGGACTAGCGGGAGATCGGATACGCAGTATTTT.

The V and J genes are TRBV5-1 and TRBJ2-3; D might be TRBD1 (6 bases). The CDR3 has 14 residues. V lost 0 bases and J lost 2, with 7 bases in between. The germline CDR1 and CDR2 sequences are SGHRS and YFSETQ. The CDR3 here is CASSLGDTTDTQYF. In nucleotides, the CDR3 is TGCGCCAGCAGCTTGGGGGACACCACAGATACGCAGTATTTT.

This sequence joins TRBV11-1 and TRBJ2-7; 9 nucleotides line up with TRBD1. CDR3 size: 15 residues. From germline, CDR1 is SGHAT and CDR2 FQDESV (reference sequence). V was pared by 2 bases and J by 4 bases, with 6 bases of the junction left unmatched. The CDR3 spells CASSLSRDRAYEQYF. CDR3 nucleotide sequence: TGTGCCAGCAGCTTAAGTCGGGACAGGGCTTACGAGCAGTACTTC.

This clone turned up a few times. The genes are TRBV7-2 and TRBJ2-1; TRBD2 agrees at 8 bases. V was pared by 5 bases and J by 6 bases, with 6 bases of the junction left unmatched. This CDR3 region has 14 residues. In germline, CDR1 is SGHTA, CDR2 FQGNSA. CDR3 in DNA: TGTGCCAGCAGCCGGGGGGGAGAGATCAATGAGCAGTTCTTC. It encodes CASSRGGEINEQFF.

The CDR3 sequence: CASSYPTGLAGGPNEQFF. The CDR3 bases are TGTGCCAGCAGTTACCCAACTGGGCTAGCGGGAGGGCCAAATGAGCAGTTCTTC. This sequence joins TRBV6-2 or TRBV6-3 and TRBJ2-1; 12 positions agree with TRBD2. From germline, CDR1 is MNHEY and CDR2 SVGEGT. CDR3 length: 18 residues. V lost 2 bases to trimming and J lost 7 bases; unmatched junction nucleotides: 12.

This clone turned up a few times. The V and J genes are TRBV10-3 and TRBJ2-3, with a tentative D call TRBD2 (5 bases). This CDR3 has 16 amino acids. V was cut by 2 bases and J by 0 bases, with 12 bases left in between. Germline values: CDR1 ENHRY, CDR2 SYGVKD. CDR3 loop: CAISEQIGGSTDTQYF. CDR3 nucleotides: TGTGCCATCAGTGAGCAAATTGGCGGGAGCACAGATACGCAGTATTTT.

V is TRBV9 and J is TRBJ2-2; 7 bases align to TRBD2. CDR1 and CDR2 (germline): SGDLS, YYNGEE. The CDR3 spans 15 residues. Unmatched junction bases numbered 7, after V lost 0 bases and J lost 8 bases. As DNA, the CDR3 is TGTGCCAGCAGCGTAGTGGCGGGAGAGTGGGGGGAGCTGTTTTTT. Translating gives CASSVVAGEWGELFF. The full variable domain, rest sourced from reference TRBV9 and TRBJ2-2, is DSGVTQTPKHLITATGQRVTLRCSPRSGDLSVYWYQQSLDQGLQFLIQYYNGEERAKGNILERFSAQQFPDLHSELNLSSLELGDSALYFCASSVVAGEWGELFFGEGSRLTVL.

The chain combines TRBV4-2 with TRBJ2-3; a possible D gene is TRBD2 (6 bases). Germline CDR1 is LGHNA and CDR2 is YNFKEQ. The CDR3 spans 18 residues. V was clipped by 0 bases and J by 1 base, with 17 bases between them. CDR3: CASSQDPPMLAGTDTQYF. The CDR3 bases are TGTGCCAGCAGCCAAGATCCCCCGATGTTAGCGGGCACAGATACGCAGTATTTT.

The chain recombines TRBV19 with TRBJ2-3; 8 positions match TRBD1. Germline V lookup: CDR1 LNHDA, CDR2 SQIVND (reference sequence). The CDR3 length is 17 residues. With 10 bases clipped from V and 4 bases from J, the junction kept 19 bases outside the gene matches. The chain's CDR3 is CATGGLRQGTIPDTQYF. CDR3 nucleotide sequence: TGTGCCACCGGGGGTTTACGACAGGGGACAATCCCAGATACGCAGTATTTT. The full variable domain, its missing parts supplied by reference TRBV19 and TRBJ2-3, is DGGITQSPKYLFRKEGQNVTLSCEQNLNHDAMYWYRQDPGQGLRLIYYSQIVNDFQKGDIAEGYSVSREKKESFPLTVTSAQKNPTAFYLCATGGLRQGTIPDTQYFGPGTRLTVL.

The rearrangement links TRBV2 to TRBJ2-7, with 9 bases that match TRBD1. Germline V gene lookup returns CDR1 SNHLY and CDR2 FYNNEI. V lost 3 bases, J lost 9 bases, and 9 bases stayed unmatched. The CDR3 totals 14 residues. The CDR3 sequence: CASSEGTGGARQYV. The CDR3 region has the DNA TGTGCCAGCAGTGAGGGCACAGGGGGCGCGCGGCAGTACGTC.

The rearrangement links TRBV5-1 to TRBJ2-1, with D possibly TRBD2 on 7 matching bases. This CDR3 region has 15 residues. V dropped 4 bases and J dropped 5 bases, with 16 bases sitting between them. Germline CDR1 reads SGHRS; CDR2 reads YFSETQ. The CDR3 region is CASSPGGGGDNEQFF. CDR3 coding DNA: TGCGCCAGCAGCCCCGGAGGAGGGGGGGACAATGAGCAGTTCTTC.

The J gene is TRBJ1-5, the V gene TRBV20-1; D ambiguous. The CDR3 sequence is 10 residues long. The germline V and J ends were trimmed by 6 bases and 7 bases, with 7 bases remaining between them. CDR1 and CDR2 from the germline V gene are DFQATT and SNEGSKA (reference sequence). The CDR3 sequence is CSAGRQPQHF. CDR3 coding DNA: TGCAGTGCAGGGAGACAGCCCCAGCATTTT.

This clone has just one count. The chain recombines TRBV28 with TRBJ2-7; 11 bases match TRBD1. This CDR3 region has 16 residues. V lost 2 bases, J lost 2 bases, and 5 bases stayed unmatched. Germline V gene lookup returns CDR1 MDHEN and CDR2 SYDVKM. CDR3 DNA: TGTGCCAGCAGTTTAGGGGGGACAGGGGGAACCTACGAGCAGTACTTC. It specifies CASSLGGTGGTYEQYF.

The chain is built from TRBV2 and TRBJ2-1; 10 positions match TRBD2. The V and J ends lost 7 bases and 5 bases, in that order; junction bases with no gene match: 8. The CDR3 spans 15 residues. Germline CDR1 is SNHLY and CDR2 is FYNNEI. Here the CDR3 reads CASKLSGRKNNEQFF. The CDR3, as DNA: TGTGCCAGCAAACTTAGCGGGAGGAAGAACAATGAGCAGTTCTTC.

The chain carries TRBV5-4 and TRBJ1-2, with a tentative D call TRBD1 (5 bases). Germline V gene data show CDR1 as SGHNT and CDR2 as YYREEE (reference sequence). Trimming took 2 bases from V and 4 from J, leaving 12 bases between them. The CDR3 contains 14 residues. The CDR3 region is CASSFTQDLYGYTF. The CDR3 bases are TGTGCCAGCAGCTTTACACAGGACCTCTATGGCTACACCTTC.

This clone was seen once. The chain couples TRBV7-2 to TRBJ1-4, with D possibly TRBD1 on 5 matching bases. The CDR3 length is 15 residues. V lost 5 bases and J 5 bases, leaving 15 bases between the germline ends. Per germline, CDR1 SGHTA and CDR2 FQGNSA. CDR3 DNA: TGTGCCAGCAGCCAACAACAGGCCTTAAATGAAAAACTGTTTTTT. Its protein product is CASSQQQALNEKLFF. The full variable domain, in which reference TRBV7-2 and TRBJ1-4 provide the parts outside the CDR3, is GAGVSQSPSNKVTEKGKDVELRCDPISGHTALYWYRQSLGQGLEFLIYFQGNSAPDKSGLPSDRFSAERTGGSVSTLTIQRTQQEDSAVYLCASSQQQALNEKLFFGSGTQLSVL.

This chain uses TRBV19 with TRBJ1-5, with D perhaps TRBD1 (6 bases). Germline V lookup: CDR1 LNHDA, CDR2 SQIVND (reference sequence). This CDR3 is 14 amino acids long. V was trimmed by 9 bases and J by 7 bases, leaving 19 bases between them. The CDR3 DNA reads TGTGCCAGCCAAGCAGGGGATGTAGGGCAGCCCCAGCATTTT. This encodes CASQAGDVGQPQHF. The complete variable domain, with remaining parts taken from reference TRBV19 and TRBJ1-5, reads DGGITQSPKYLFRKEGQNVTLSCEQNLNHDAMYWYRQDPGQGLRLIYYSQIVNDFQKGDIAEGYSVSREKKESFPLTVTSAQKNPTAFYLCASQAGDVGQPQHFGDGTRLSIL.

The chain employs TRBV28 and TRBJ2-1, with D perhaps TRBD2 (6 bases). Germline V gives CDR1 MDHEN, CDR2 SYDVKM. This CDR3 is 15 amino acids long. V gave up 5 bases and J gave up 8 bases, with 19 bases separating them. The CDR3 DNA reads TGTGCCAGCAGTGCTCCCGGACCCCCGGGGGATGAGCAGTTCTTC. It specifies CASSAPGPPGDEQFF.

This clone was detected once. The chain links TRBV6-2 or TRBV6-3 to TRBJ1-6; 9 bases agree with TRBD1. With V trimmed by 5 bases and J by 5 bases, 7 bases remained unmatched. This CDR3 contains 16 residues. CDR1 and CDR2 from the germline V gene are MNHEY and SVGEGT. The CDR3: CASSPPRTGDNSPLHF. The CDR3 DNA is TGTGCCAGCAGTCCCCCCCGGACAGGGGATAATTCACCCCTCCACTTT.

The chain has TRBV2 and TRBJ2-2; 11 bases match TRBD2. V dropped 7 bases and J dropped 5; count of bases not matched to a gene: 12. In germline, CDR1 is SNHLY, CDR2 FYNNEI. The CDR3 has 17 amino acids. DNA of the CDR3: TGTGCCAGCACCGAAACCCCCCTAGCGGGAGGAACCGGGGAGCTGTTTTTT. Translated, it gives CASTETPLAGGTGELFF.

J is TRBJ2-2 and V is TRBV7-9; a weak D match, TRBD1 (8 bases). The V and J ends lost 8 bases and 1 base respectively, with 17 bases between them. CDR3 length equals 16 residues. Germline V gene lookup returns CDR1 SEHNR and CDR2 FQNEAQ (reference sequence). CDR3 coding DNA: TGTGCCAGCCCCCCGGACAGGGAGGGGAACACCGGGGAGCTGTTTTTT. Translated: CASPPDREGNTGELFF.

The chain joins TRBV9 to TRBJ1-5; 9 positions match TRBD1. With 5 bases clipped from V and 5 bases from J, the junction kept 5 bases outside the gene matches. Germline values: CDR1 SGDLS, CDR2 YYNGEE. The CDR3 has 14 amino acids. CDR3 protein: CASSTGTGYQPQHF. The CDR3 bases are TGTGCCAGCAGTACCGGGACAGGGTATCAGCCCCAGCATTTT.

The rearrangement joins TRBV4-2 to TRBJ2-7; a possible D gene is TRBD2 (5 bases). The CDR3 is 15 amino acids. CDR1 is LGHNA and CDR2 is YNFKEQ in the germline V gene. V was pared by 0 bases and J by 5 bases, with 14 bases between. The chain's CDR3 is CASSQETSSFHEQYF. The CDR3 coding sequence is TGTGCCAGCAGCCAAGAAACCTCTAGCTTCCACGAGCAGTACTTC.

J is TRBJ2-1 and V is TRBV29-1; 7 bases align to TRBD2. The CDR3 runs to 15 residues. The trim removed 6 bases at V and 5 bases at J, leaving 13 bases unmatched. Germline CDR1 reads SQVTM; CDR2 reads ANQGSEA. The CDR3 nucleotides read TGCAGCGTGAACCCGGGGGGACTCCTGGACAATGAGCAGTTCTTC. Translation gives CSVNPGGLLDNEQFF.

V and J are TRBV28 and TRBJ1-2; possible D gene TRBD1, 5 bases. The ends were cut back, 2 bases at V and 6 bases at J, with 13 bases in the middle. The CDR3 totals 14 residues. Looked up from germline, CDR1 is MDHEN and CDR2 is SYDVKM. The DNA of the CDR3 is TGTGCCAGCAGTTTAGCCAGGGCTTATGATGGCTACACCTTC. Translation gives CASSLARAYDGYTF.